The entry below gives a single TCR beta chain sequence along with its context. Its antigen is not known. Both 60 Vbeta primers and 13 Jbeta primers went into the PCR. TCRdb's table, derived via immunoSEQ multiplex PCR, lists solely in-frame clones and lacks some. The sample lists about 95,000 clones; about 76% were seen once. The CDR3 contains 14 residues. The V gene's germline CDR1 is MNHEY and CDR2 SVGAGI. The trim removed 6 bases at V and 0 bases at J, leaving 3 bases unmatched. These data originate in a study of cytomegalovirus exposure and HLA in healthy donors. Across the whole study: Within an early data release were about 90 million unique TCRs drawn from HLA-typed donors.

Regarding the study as a whole: Later on, an analysis showed TCR association rates differing by HLA locus, with DRB1 the most and HLA-C the fewest. It was reported that the classifier diagnosed cytomegalovirus status with high specificity and sensitivity in both the original and validation cohorts.

The clonotype originates from a woman in her 70s in good health and CMV-seropositive. Sequencing was performed on PBMCs. V gene TRBV6-5 combines with J gene TRBJ1-2; 8 nucleotides line up with TRBD1. This CDR3 is CASRGTGANYGYTF. CDR3 coding DNA: TGTGCCAGCAGGGGGACAGGAGCTAACTATGGCTACACCTTC.